One sample yielded the 9 T cell receptor beta chains listed below, sequenced in a study of early T cells in non-severe SARS-CoV-2 infection. TCRdb reprocessed the 5' RACE reads with MiXCR, giving one entry per CDR3 protein. The data contain 30,000 to 35,000 distinct CDR3 sequences, about 6% of them singletons. Source material: whole blood. Source of these receptors: an adult who was a healthcare worker with PCR-confirmed SARS-CoV-2 infection or an uninfected control (not recorded which).

This clonotype was counted at least ten times. This chain uses TRBV5-6 with TRBJ1-6; 7 nucleotides agree with TRBD1. The CDR3 covers 13 residues. Germline trimming cut 2 bases from V and 10 bases from J; bases unmatched to any gene: 3. Per the germline V gene, CDR1 is SGHDT and CDR2 is YYEEEE. CDR3 protein: CASSLDRDSPLHF. CDR3 sequence (DNA): TGTGCCAGCAGCTTAGACAGGGACTCACCCCTCCACTTT.

The CDR3, as DNA: TGTGCCAGCAGGAGATACCAGGAAAACACTGAAGCTTTCTTT. It translates to CASRRYQENTEAFF. The J gene is TRBJ1-1, the V gene TRBV6-2 or TRBV6-3; D uncertain. The CDR3 runs to 14 residues. V lost 6 bases to trimming and J lost 2 bases, with 13 bases between them. Germline values: CDR1 MNHEY, CDR2 SVGEGT.

Ten or more counts support this clonotype. This chain uses TRBV19 with TRBJ1-1; perhaps TRBD1 as D (5 bases). The germline V and J ends were trimmed by 7 bases and 2 bases, with 14 bases remaining between them. This CDR3 is built from 14 residues. Germline values: CDR1 LNHDA, CDR2 SQIVND (reference sequence). CDR3 residues: CASTYGAKNTEAFF. CDR3 sequence (DNA): TGTGCCAGTACCTACGGGGCAAAAAACACTGAAGCTTTCTTT. Full variable domain (outside the CDR3, taken from reference TRBV19 and TRBJ1-1): DGGITQSPKYLFRKEGQNVTLSCEQNLNHDAMYWYRQDPGQGLRLIYYSQIVNDFQKGDIAEGYSVSREKKESFPLTVTSAQKNPTAFYLCASTYGAKNTEAFFGQGTRLTVV.

This clonotype was recorded at least ten times. The rearrangement uses TRBV7-2 and TRBJ2-7, with TRBD2 identical over 12 bases. The germline V gene encodes CDR1 SGHTA and CDR2 FQGNSA. J gave up 2 bases and V 2 bases, and 4 bases lay outside the gene matches. This CDR3 spans 16 amino acids. The CDR3: CASSLRPSGGAYEQYF. In DNA form, the CDR3 reads TGTGCCAGCAGCTTAAGGCCTAGCGGGGGGGCCTACGAGCAGTACTTC.

This clonotype occurred many times. The chain joins TRBV5-4 to TRBJ2-5; a weak D match, TRBD1 (6 bases). Trimming took off 1 base at V and 2 bases at J, with 12 bases between the two ends. Germline V gives CDR1 SGHNT, CDR2 YYREEE (reference sequence). The CDR3 has 15 residues. CDR3 nucleotides: TGTGCCAGCAGCTTGTCTCCCGGGACACAAGAGACCCAGTACTTC. It yields the protein CASSLSPGTQETQYF.

This clonotype was found many times. The J gene is TRBJ2-1, the V gene TRBV15; no firm D call. The CDR3 spans 15 residues. Germline lookup yields CDR1 LNHNV and CDR2 YYDKDF (reference sequence). Trimming removed 9 bases at V and 0 bases at J, with 15 bases between. The CDR3 here is CATERAPSSYNEQFF. The CDR3 DNA follows: TGTGCCACTGAAAGGGCCCCCAGCTCCTACAATGAGCAGTTCTTC.

This clonotype was seen ten or more times. The V call is TRBV7-2, the J call TRBJ1-2, with TRBD1 as a possible D gene (6 bases). The CDR3 runs to 15 residues. Germline CDR1 is SGHTA and CDR2 is FQGNSA. Trimming left V 5 bases short and J 3 bases short, with 16 bases between. Here the CDR3 DNA reads TGTGCCAGCAGCCCTCCGGGACACCGTTACTATGGCTACACCTTC. This translates into CASSPPGHRYYGYTF.

V usage is TRBV29-1 and J usage is TRBJ2-1, with D perhaps TRBD1 (7 bases). V gave up 6 bases and J gave up 10 bases, with 19 bases separating them. Germline V gene lookup returns CDR1 SQVTM and CDR2 ANQGSEA. The CDR3 contains 13 residues. The CDR3 loop reads CSVGGQVTREQFF. The CDR3 DNA reads as TGCAGCGTGGGAGGACAGGTAACGAGAGAGCAGTTCTTC.

This clonotype was found many times. The genes are TRBV28 and TRBJ2-7; TRBD1 matches at 10 bases. The germline V gene encodes CDR1 MDHEN and CDR2 SYDVKM. The CDR3 is 15 residues long. With V trimmed by 5 bases and J by 9 bases, 13 bases remained unmatched. This CDR3 is CASSPWDRGTTGQYF. The CDR3 DNA is TGTGCCAGCAGTCCATGGGACAGGGGAACGACCGGGCAGTACTTC. The entire variable domain, with the rest obtained from reference TRBV28 and TRBJ2-7, is as follows: DVKVTQSSRYLVKRTGEKVFLECVQDMDHENMFWYRQDPGLGLRLIYFSYDVKMKEKGDIPEGYSVSREKKERFSLILESASTNQTSMYLCASSPWDRGTTGQYFGPGTRLTVT.